This T cell receptor beta chain is drawn from a study of cytomegalovirus exposure and HLA in healthy donors. General study results and limits: Later on, an analysis tied over 15,000 TCR beta sequences to HLA alleles at 0.05 false discovery rate. The authors listed 150 or so TCR beta chains as cytomegalovirus-associated.

The CDR3 spans 16 residues. Germline CDR1 reads SNHLY; CDR2 reads FYNNEI. With 7 bases removed from V and 8 bases from J, the gap between germline ends came to 24 bases. The primer mix had 60 Vbeta and 13 Jbeta primers. Generated by immunoSEQ multiplex PCR, the TCRdb table keeps only in-frame clones and is missing some. The sample shows 100,000 to 130,000 clones, 77% of them seen only once. Worth noting for this clone: The antigen is not known.

The rearrangement joins TRBV2 to TRBJ2-1, with D tentatively TRBD2 (6 bases). The source material was PBMCs. The sequence was obtained from a male donor in good health and CMV-seronegative. The CDR3 sequence: CASNVLAWGLRDEQFF. DNA of the CDR3: TGTGCCAGCAACGTTCTAGCATGGGGACTCAGGGATGAGCAGTTCTTC.